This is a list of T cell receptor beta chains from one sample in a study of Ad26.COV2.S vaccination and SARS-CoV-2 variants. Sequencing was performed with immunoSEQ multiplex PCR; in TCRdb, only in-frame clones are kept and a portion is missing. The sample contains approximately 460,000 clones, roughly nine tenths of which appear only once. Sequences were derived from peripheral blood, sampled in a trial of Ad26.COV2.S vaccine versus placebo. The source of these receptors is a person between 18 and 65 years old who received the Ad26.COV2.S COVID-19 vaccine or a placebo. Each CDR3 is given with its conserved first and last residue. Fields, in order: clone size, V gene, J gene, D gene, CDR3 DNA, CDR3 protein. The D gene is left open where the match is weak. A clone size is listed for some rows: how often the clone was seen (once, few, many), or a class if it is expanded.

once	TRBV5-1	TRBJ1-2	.	TGCGCCAGCAGCTGGGACACCGCACCTAACTATGGCTACACCTTC	CASSWDTAPNYGYTF
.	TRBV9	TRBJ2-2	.	TGTGCCAGCAGCGTAAATTGGGCTGGTGGCACCGGGGAGCTGTTTTTT	CASSVNWAGGTGELFF
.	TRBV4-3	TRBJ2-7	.	TGCGCCAGCAGCCAAGGAGGGGCCTCCTACGAGCAGTACTTC	CASSQGGASYEQYF
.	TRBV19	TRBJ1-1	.	TGTGCCAGTAGTCAATGGACAGAGGTGGGTATGACTGAAGCTTTCTTT	CASSQWTEVGMTEAFF
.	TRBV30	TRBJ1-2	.	TGTGCCTGGAGGGGTAGCGGGACCTTCGATGGCTACACCTTC	CAWRGSGTFDGYTF
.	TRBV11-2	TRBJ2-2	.	TGTGCCAGCAGCCCCCCCTGGAGGCGACCGCGGACCGGGGAGCTGTTTTTT	CASSPPWRRPRTGELFF
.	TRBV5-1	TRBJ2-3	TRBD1	TGCGCCAGCAGCTTCGGGACAGGGGGGACAGATACGCAGTATTTT	CASSFGTGGTDTQYF
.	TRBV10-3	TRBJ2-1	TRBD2	TGTGCCATCCGGAGGGGACTAGCGGGAGTGCGAGGGAATGAGCAGTTCTTC	CAIRRGLAGVRGNEQFF
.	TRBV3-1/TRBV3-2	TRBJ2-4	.	TGTGCCAGCAGCCAAGAAGGGGTAAACATTCAGTACTTC	CASSQEGVNIQYF
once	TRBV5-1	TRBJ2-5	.	TGCGCCAGCAGCTCCCAGGGAGAAGAGACCCAGTACTTC	CASSSQGEETQYF
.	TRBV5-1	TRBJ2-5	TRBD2	TGCGCCAGCAGCCATTTAGCGGGGGGGCAAGAGACCCAGTACTTC	CASSHLAGGQETQYF
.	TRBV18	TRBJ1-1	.	TGTGCCAGCTCACCACGGGAGTACAGGAGGATGAACACTGAAGCTTTCTTT	CASSPREYRRMNTEAFF
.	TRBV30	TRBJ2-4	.	TGTGCTTGGGGAGGTCCGTACATTCAGTACTTC	CAWGGPYIQYF
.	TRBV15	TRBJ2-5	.	TGTGCCACCAGCAGAGATCAGGGCGGGACGTTTGAGACCCAGTACTTC	CATSRDQGGTFETQYF
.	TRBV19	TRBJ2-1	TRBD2	TGTGCCAGTAGTACCCCCGGACTAGCGGGGCACAATGAGCAGTTCTTC	CASSTPGLAGHNEQFF
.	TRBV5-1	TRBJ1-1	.	TGCGCCAGCAGCTGGAGTGGCAGCTTGAACACTGAAGCTTTCTTT	CASSWSGSLNTEAFF
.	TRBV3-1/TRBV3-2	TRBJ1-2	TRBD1	TGTGCCAGCAGCCCCCCCTCCGGGACAGGAAACTATGGCTACACCTTC	CASSPPSGTGNYGYTF
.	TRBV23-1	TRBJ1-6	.	TGCGCCAGCAGCCGTGATAATTCACCCCTCCACTTT	CASSRDNSPLHF
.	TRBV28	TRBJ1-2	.	TGTGCCAGCAGTTATAACCACTCCAGGGGCAGGTTCTATGGCTACACCTTC	CASSYNHSRGRFYGYTF